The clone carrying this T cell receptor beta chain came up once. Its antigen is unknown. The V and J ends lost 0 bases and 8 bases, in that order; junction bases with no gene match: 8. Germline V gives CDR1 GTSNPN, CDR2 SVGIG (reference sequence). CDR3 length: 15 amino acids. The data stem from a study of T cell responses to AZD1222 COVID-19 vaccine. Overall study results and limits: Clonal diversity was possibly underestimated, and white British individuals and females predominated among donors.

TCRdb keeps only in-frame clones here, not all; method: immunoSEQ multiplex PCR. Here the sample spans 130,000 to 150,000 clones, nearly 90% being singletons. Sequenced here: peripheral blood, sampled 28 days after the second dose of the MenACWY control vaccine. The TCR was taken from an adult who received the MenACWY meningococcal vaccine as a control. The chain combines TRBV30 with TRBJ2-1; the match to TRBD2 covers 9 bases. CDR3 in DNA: TGTGCCTGGAGTGTGAGGCTAGCGGGGTACGATGAGCAGTTCTTC. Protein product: CAWSVRLAGYDEQFF.